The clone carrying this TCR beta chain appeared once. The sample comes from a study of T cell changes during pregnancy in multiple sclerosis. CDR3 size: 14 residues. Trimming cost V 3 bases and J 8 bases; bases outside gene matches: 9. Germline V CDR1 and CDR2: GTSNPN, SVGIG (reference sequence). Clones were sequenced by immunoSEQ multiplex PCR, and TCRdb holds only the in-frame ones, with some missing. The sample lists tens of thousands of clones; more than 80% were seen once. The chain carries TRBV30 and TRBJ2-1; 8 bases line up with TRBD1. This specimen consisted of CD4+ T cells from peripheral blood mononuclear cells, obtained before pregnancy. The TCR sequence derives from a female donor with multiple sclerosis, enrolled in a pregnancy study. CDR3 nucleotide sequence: TGTGCCTGGAGACGGCAGGGGGCAGTTTATGAGCAGTTCTTC. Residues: CAWRRQGAVYEQFF. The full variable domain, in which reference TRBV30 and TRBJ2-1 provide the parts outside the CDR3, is SQTIHQWPATLVQPVGSPLSLECTVEGTSNPNLYWYRQAAGRGLQLLFYSVGIGQISSEVPQNLSASRPQDRQFILSSKKLLLSDSGFYLCAWRRQGAVYEQFFGPGTRLTVL.